The T cell receptor (beta chain) described here comes from a study of vaccination and CD4 T cells after COVID-19. This CDR3 is built from 16 residues. V dropped 4 bases and J dropped 3; count of bases not matched to a gene: 5. Germline V lookup: CDR1 SNHLY, CDR2 FYNNEI. The sample's time point: late sampling 161 to 241 days after vaccination in a few convalescent patients. TCRdb ran MiXCR on the PCR reads and lists one entry per CDR3 protein. Altogether over 25,000 distinct CDR3 sequences are present, 50% being singletons, with the ten largest covering 5.8%. The sequenced sample was CD4+ T cells from blood, obtained about 7 months after SARS-CoV-2 vaccination. The receptor's source is a human donor who had recovered from COVID-19. The chain recombines TRBV2 with TRBJ2-5; 13 bases align to TRBD2. CDR3 in amino acids: CASSGGTSGVKETQYF. The CDR3 region has the DNA TGTGCCAGCAGTGGAGGGACTAGCGGGGTTAAAGAGACCCAGTACTTC.